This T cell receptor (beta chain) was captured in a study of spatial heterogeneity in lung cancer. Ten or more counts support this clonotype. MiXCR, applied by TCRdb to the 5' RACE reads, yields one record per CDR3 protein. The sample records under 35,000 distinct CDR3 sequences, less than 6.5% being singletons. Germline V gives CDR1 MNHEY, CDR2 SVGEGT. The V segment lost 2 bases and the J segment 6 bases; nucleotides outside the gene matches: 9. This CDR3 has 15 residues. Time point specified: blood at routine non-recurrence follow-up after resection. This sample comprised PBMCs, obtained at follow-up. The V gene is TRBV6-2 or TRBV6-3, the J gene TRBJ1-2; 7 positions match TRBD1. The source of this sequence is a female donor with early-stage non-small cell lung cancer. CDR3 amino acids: CASSYPATGVDGYTF. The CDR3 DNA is TGTGCCAGCAGTTACCCAGCCACAGGGGTAGATGGCTACACCTTC.